This TCR beta chain was documented in a study of T cell responses to AZD1222 COVID-19 vaccine (dated by TCRdb to the early 2020s). In terms of the full investigation: AZD1222 recipients with second doses at about 4 weeks or about 12 weeks were pooled, because spike-specific TCR depth and breadth did not differ between schedules. TCR sequencing covered 230 or so trial participants: 200 to 220 given two doses of AZD1222 and approximately 25 given two doses of MenACWY control vaccine. Trial participants were enrolled into age subgroups of 18-55, 56-69 and 70-plus years, which contained approximately 150, 28 and 58 TCR-sequenced participants, respectively. General findings and caveats noted by the study authors: The whole spike protein was spanned by vaccine-associated CD4 TCRs, and dominant responses were seen in regions 160-218 and 743-854. Only five or six AZD1222 recipients were SARS-CoV-2 seropositive at baseline, limiting conclusions about previously exposed vaccinees. The 56-69-year group was small, and its depth increase did not reach significance, likely because of low power. Because no day 14 peak-response samples were available, repertoires were characterized only after the peak T cell response. Reportedly, almost half of the unique spike-specific TCRs recognized epitopes lying outside the regions that are mutated in the B.1.351 and B.1.1.7 variants. Spike-specific TCR breadth and depth rose significantly after two AZD1222 doses compared with day 0 and with MenACWY recipients. Participants were mostly white British and included more females than males, and it was suggested by the authors that clonal diversity may have been underestimated.

The sample's time point label is to be understood as: baseline before first vaccination. Samples from vaccinated people were obtained from the UK trials COV001 and COV002, which included a single-blind randomized controlled phase 2/3 trial of AZD1222 (ChAdOx1 nCoV-19) in healthy adults. For TCRbeta chain sequencing, PBMC samples from trial participants were taken at day 0 and at day 28 after the second dose. The CDR3 regions of human TCRbeta chains were subjected to immunosequencing. The published analysis was carried out like this. Repertoire TCRs were checked for matches against a reference library of SARS-CoV-2-specific TCRs that had been generated using the MIRA antigen-specificity platform. Breadth was defined as the fraction of unique TCRs that were SARS-CoV-2-associated, and depth was defined as the fraction of total T cells that were SARS-CoV-2-associated. Using the MIRA data, every spike-specific TCR was mapped to the spike region that the TCR reacted to and assigned to either a CD4 or a CD8 class. Log10-transformed breadth and depth values were compared by one-way ANOVA with Sidak's multiple comparisons tests. In TCRdb, the immuneACCESS table is reduced to in-frame sequences with V and J assigned. These tables do not hold every clone; where another copy was compared, an unresolved V gene accounts for under half, and the others remain unexplained. V, J and clone size are taken as reported in that table, and D and trimming were inferred from the DNA itself. Present in this sample are about 150,000 clones, around 92% of which were seen just once. About 2.5% of the sample is taken by the ten largest.

Regarding this clone: Its target antigen remains unknown. Base qualities are not at hand, and no much larger clone is one base apart.

The CDR3 holds 20 amino acids from the cysteine to the phenylalanine. Left in the record is the CDR3 DNA by itself, 60 bases read in frame from the first base. CDR1 MNHEY and CDR2 SVGEGT are derived from the germline V gene. V loses 0 bases at its end and J loses 2 bases; junction bases beyond the gene matches: 15. Sequenced here: peripheral blood, sampled on day 0 of AZD1222 vaccination. Recombination linked TRBV6-2 or TRBV6-3 to TRBJ2-3, with 9 bases matching TRBD2. The clonotype comes from an adult in good health. The CDR3: CASSYSTGVEAGGYTDTQYF. The sequence in DNA is TGTGCCAGCAGTTACTCAACAGGGGTCGAAGCGGGGGGTTACACAGATACGCAGTATTTT.